This T cell receptor (beta chain) appears in the sequencing data of a study of blood T cell repertoires in COVID-19. At the level of the study: Acute-phase and convalescent COVID-19 samples originated in the United States, Italy and Spain. The cDNA or gDNA used as material had been derived from T cells, B-cell-depleted T cells, or PBMCs.

Original processing methods: Amplification of reference gene primers was used by the study to estimate nucleated cell counts. Sequencing was performed with immunoSEQ multiplex PCR; in TCRdb, only in-frame clones are kept and a portion is missing. V and J calls and clone size come straight from that table; D and trimming were deduced from the DNA. The data show tens of thousands of clones, more than 65% seen once. The trim removed 3 bases at V and 5 bases at J, leaving 8 bases unmatched. In germline, CDR1 is SQVTM, CDR2 ANQGSEA. The CDR3 is 14 amino acids. The TCR originated in a woman in her seventies with acute or convalescent COVID-19. V gene TRBV29-1 combines with J gene TRBJ2-3; 7 bases line up with TRBD1. The sample taken for sequencing was peripheral blood. The CDR3 sequence is CSVDSTGVGDTQYF. CDR3 nucleotide sequence: TGCAGCGTTGATTCAACAGGGGTTGGAGATACGCAGTATTTT.